Each of the 29 T cell receptor beta chains below was sequenced from the same sample in a study of blood T cell repertoires in COVID-19 (TCRdb year 2020). The library was obtained by the immunoSEQ multiplex PCR assay. This is the immuneACCESS table as TCRdb keeps it, with only in-frame sequences that have V and J called. A part of the clones is gone; compared with another copy, unresolved V genes explain less than half, and the rest is unexplained. In this sample the table shows some 250,000 clones, about 80% of which occur a single time. In total, the top ten clones hold approximately 4.7% of the sample. Sequenced sample: peripheral blood. These TCRs come from a man between 45 and 60 years old with active or convalescent COVID-19.

The chain combines TRBV9 with TRBJ1-5; 9 positions match TRBD1. The junction had 5 bases not matched to a gene; V was cut back by 4 bases and J by 3 bases. The CDR3 extends over 15 amino acids. From germline, CDR1 is SGDLS and CDR2 YYNGEE. The CDR3 loop is CASSSGTGINQPQHF. As DNA, the CDR3 is TGTGCCAGCAGCTCCGGGACAGGGATCAATCAGCCCCAGCATTTT.

The chain is built from TRBV19 and TRBJ2-7; tentative D call: TRBD2 (6 bases). V was clipped by 1 base and J by 2 bases, with 6 bases between them. Germline V gene sequence: CDR1 LNHDA, CDR2 SQIVND (reference sequence). The CDR3 has 13 amino acids. Written as DNA, the CDR3 is TGTGCCAGTAGTATAGGGGGGGCCTACGAGCAGTACTTC. As protein: CASSIGGAYEQYF.

Comment on this clone: Other DNA sequences from this sample encode an identical CDR3 as well. The chain has TRBV2 and TRBJ2-5, with D possibly being TRBD1 (6 bases). The CDR3 loop spans 14 amino acids. Between the trimmed V and J ends, which lost 1 base and 2 bases, there was a span of 8 bases. The germline V gene encodes CDR1 SNHLY and CDR2 FYNNEI. CDR3 DNA: TGTGCCAGCAGTGAAGGGGGGCTACAAGAGACCCAGTACTTC. It codes for CASSEGGLQETQYF.

The V gene is TRBV30, the J gene TRBJ1-2; D perhaps matches TRBD1 (6 bases). Germline lookup yields CDR1 GTSNPN and CDR2 SVGIG (reference sequence). The CDR3 sequence is 16 residues long. Trimming took 2 bases from V and 4 from J, leaving 20 bases between them. The CDR3 bases are TGTGCCTGGAGTTTAACAGGGCGTTGGAGGAGCTATGGCTACACCTTC. Amino acid sequence: CAWSLTGRWRSYGYTF.

The CDR3 region is CASSYGLTYTF. The DNA for the CDR3 is TGTGCCAGCAGTTACGGTCTAACCTACACCTTC. The chain carries TRBV6-5 and TRBJ1-2; D is ambiguous. The CDR3 consists of 11 residues. V gave up 2 bases and J gave up 10 bases, with 8 bases separating them. Per the germline V gene, CDR1 is MNHEY and CDR2 is SVGAGI.

The genes are TRBV21-1 and TRBJ2-7; the table calls TRBD1, which could not be checked here. TRBV21-1 is listed as a pseudogene. This CDR3 is built from 14 residues. The CDR3 region has the DNA TGTGCCAGCAGCAAAGGGGCAGGGATCTACGAGCAGTACTTC. Its protein product is CASSKGAGIYEQYF.

J is TRBJ2-2 and V is TRBV11-3; TRBD2 matches 8 bases. V trimming: 6 bases; J trimming: 3 bases; junction bases outside the gene matches: 6. Germline CDR1 and CDR2: SGHNT and YENEEA. The CDR3 sequence is 15 residues long. For the CDR3, the DNA is TGTGCCAGCAGTTCAATCGGGGGGGACACCGGGGAGCTGTTTTTT. Its translation: CASSSIGGDTGELFF.

In its sample, this clone was seen once. The V gene is TRBV7-6, the J gene TRBJ1-2, with 7 bases aligning to TRBD1. This CDR3 has 15 residues. The germline CDR1 and CDR2 sequences are SGHVS and FNYEAQ. With 4 bases clipped from V and 0 bases from J, the junction kept 5 bases outside the gene matches. DNA for the CDR3: TGTGCCAGCAGCTCCAGACAGGGTGCTAACTATGGCTACACCTTC. It encodes CASSSRQGANYGYTF.

This clone has only a few counts. The rearrangement joins TRBV5-4 to TRBJ1-2; D is perhaps TRBD1 (5 bases). The germline V gene has CDR1 SGHNT and CDR2 YYREEE (reference sequence). V was trimmed by 0 bases and J by 7 bases, leaving 10 bases between them. The CDR3 totals 13 residues. CDR3 bases: TGTGCCAGCAGCTTGGCAGGGAGGAGTGGCTACACCTTC. As protein: CASSLAGRSGYTF. Supplemented by reference TRBV5-4 and TRBJ1-2, the full variable domain reads ETGVTQSPTHLIKTRGQQVTLRCSSQSGHNTVSWYQQALGQGPQFIFQYYREEENGRGNFPPRFSGLQFPNYSSELNVNALELDDSALYLCASSLAGRSGYTFGSGTRLTVV.

The rearrangement uses TRBV27 and TRBJ2-1; 12 bases line up with TRBD2. Germline V CDR1 and CDR2: MNHEY, SMNVEV (reference sequence). With 7 bases clipped from V and 15 bases from J, the junction kept 13 bases outside the gene matches. The CDR3 runs to 14 residues. CDR3 DNA sequence: TGTGCCAGCACCCCCGGGACTAGCGGGTGGGGGGTGTTCTTC. Encoded protein: CASTPGTSGWGVFF.

The gene calls are TRBV19 and TRBJ1-5; 7 nucleotides line up with TRBD1. From germline, CDR1 is LNHDA and CDR2 SQIVND (reference sequence). CDR3 length equals 16 residues. The V gene end was trimmed by 4 bases and the J gene end by 1 base; junction bases not matched to a gene: 7. For the CDR3, the DNA is TGTGCCAGTAGTAAACCAGGGGGAGTAAGCAATCAGCCCCAGCATTTT. Amino acids: CASSKPGGVSNQPQHF. The full variable domain, completed using reference TRBV19 and TRBJ1-5, is DGGITQSPKYLFRKEGQNVTLSCEQNLNHDAMYWYRQDPGQGLRLIYYSQIVNDFQKGDIAEGYSVSREKKESFPLTVTSAQKNPTAFYLCASSKPGGVSNQPQHFGDGTRLSIL.

This sequence joins TRBV7-9 and TRBJ2-1; 8 bases agree with TRBD2. This CDR3 region has 14 residues. The J segment lost 7 bases and the V segment lost 7 bases, leaving 9 bases of the junction unmatched. CDR1 is SEHNR and CDR2 is FQNEAQ in the germline V gene (reference sequence). The CDR3 coding sequence is TGTGCCAGCACCCCCAGCGGGGGAAAAAATGAGCAGTTCTTC. Residues: CASTPSGGKNEQFF.

This chain links TRBV9 with TRBJ1-1, with TRBD1 identical over 7 bases. Germline lookup yields CDR1 SGDLS and CDR2 YYNGEE. Trimming at V came to 4 bases and at J to 0 bases, leaving 6 bases not matched to a gene. The CDR3 totals 15 residues. CDR3 bases: TGTGCCAGCAGCCCTCAGACAGGGCTGAACACTGAAGCTTTCTTT. Its protein is CASSPQTGLNTEAFF.

In this sample, this clone turned up once. The chain combines TRBV4-3 with TRBJ2-7; D might be TRBD1 (5 bases). The ends were cut back, 1 base at V and 3 bases at J, with 13 bases in the middle. The CDR3 is 15 amino acids. Germline V CDR1 and CDR2: LGHNA, YSLEER. DNA of the CDR3: TGCGCCAGCAGCCAAGGGCAGGGAAGGCGCTACGAGCAGTACTTC. Its protein product is CASSQGQGRRYEQYF.

The CDR3 region has the DNA TGTGCCACCAGCGGGCGGGGGCTGGGGACTGAAGCTTTCTTT. Translating it yields CATSGRGLGTEAFF. The genes are TRBV15 and TRBJ1-1; weak D call: TRBD1 (6 bases). The V end was cut by 5 bases, the J end by 5 bases, with 15 bases between. The CDR3 has 14 residues. Germline V gives CDR1 LNHNV, CDR2 YYDKDF (reference sequence). Full variable domain (rest looked up from reference TRBV15 and TRBJ1-1): DAMVIQNPRYQVTQFGKPVTLSCSQTLNHNVMYWYQQKSSQAPKLLFHYYDKDFNNEADTPDNFQSRRPNTSFCFLDIRSPGLGDTAMYLCATSGRGLGTEAFFGQGTRLTVV.

The chain joins TRBV11-2 to TRBJ2-6, with no clear D. V was pared by 5 bases and J by 4 bases, with 9 bases between. The CDR3 contains 14 residues. Germline V gene sequence: CDR1 SGHAT, CDR2 FQNNGV. CDR3 nucleotides: TGTGCCAGCAGCCCCGTTCGGGGGGCCAACGTCCTGACTTTC. It yields the protein CASSPVRGANVLTF. Full variable domain (remainder filled in from reference TRBV11-2 and TRBJ2-6): EAGVAQSPRYKIIEKRQSVAFWCNPISGHATLYWYQQILGQGPKLLIQFQNNGVVDDSQLPKDRFSAERLKGVDSTLKIQPAKLEDSAVYLCASSPVRGANVLTFGAGSRLTVL.

This rearrangement joins TRBV2 to TRBJ1-1; 8 nucleotides match TRBD1. V lost 6 bases and J lost 0; bases outside the gene matches: 6. Germline V CDR1 and CDR2: SNHLY, FYNNEI. The CDR3 contains 15 residues. The CDR3 bases are TGTGCCAGCAGCCCCCGACAGGGGTTGAACACTGAAGCTTTCTTT. This codes for CASSPRQGLNTEAFF. Full variable domain (rest looked up from reference TRBV2 and TRBJ1-1): EPEVTQTPSHQVTQMGQEVILRCVPISNHLYFYWYRQILGQKVEFLVSFYNNEISEKSEIFDDQFSVERPDGSNFTLKIRSTKLEDSAMYFCASSPRQGLNTEAFFGQGTRLTVV.

This clone appeared a single time. The chain employs TRBV7-8 and TRBJ1-2; 9 bases are a match to TRBD1. V lost 4 bases, J lost 5 bases, and 8 bases stayed unmatched. The germline CDR1 and CDR2 sequences are SGHVS and FQNEAQ. The CDR3 runs 15 residues. The CDR3 sequence is CASSSIQGAGYGYTF. The DNA of the CDR3 is TGTGCCAGCAGCTCTATACAGGGGGCCGGGTATGGCTACACCTTC.

The chain combines TRBV4-2 with TRBJ2-5; D might be TRBD1 (5 bases). Germline V gene lookup returns CDR1 LGHNA and CDR2 YNFKEQ. The CDR3 consists of 13 residues. The germline V and J ends were trimmed by 0 bases and 4 bases, with 6 bases remaining between them. CDR3 sequence: CASSQERGETQYF. CDR3 DNA: TGTGCCAGCAGCCAAGAAAGGGGAGAGACCCAGTACTTC.

The genes are TRBV7-9 and TRBJ2-5, with D possibly TRBD2 on 5 matching bases. The V end was cut by 2 bases, the J end by 5 bases, with 15 bases between. The germline V gene has CDR1 SEHNR and CDR2 FQNEAQ (reference sequence). The CDR3 runs to 15 residues. In DNA, the CDR3 is TGTGCCAGCAGCTTATCAGGTAGCGAAGGGGAGACCCAGTACTTC. Encoded protein: CASSLSGSEGETQYF.

This clone is a singleton in its sample. This chain links TRBV27 with TRBJ1-2; D remains ambiguous. The CDR3 length is 13 residues. V was cut by 6 bases and J by 3 bases, with 11 bases left in between. Germline lookup yields CDR1 MNHEY and CDR2 SMNVEV (reference sequence). CDR3: CASSLDKYYGYTF. CDR3 coding DNA: TGTGCCAGCAGCCTCGACAAATACTATGGCTACACCTTC.

The rearrangement uses TRBV2 and TRBJ2-2, with no clear D. From germline, CDR1 is SNHLY and CDR2 FYNNEI. V shed 3 bases and J shed 3 bases, with 5 bases lying between them. CDR3 size: 13 residues. The CDR3 coding sequence is TGTGCCAGCAGTGACAGATACACCGGGGAGCTGTTTTTT. It yields the protein CASSDRYTGELFF.

This clone turned up a few times. V gene TRBV6-5 combines with J gene TRBJ1-4; D remains unclear. V lost 6 bases, J lost 3 bases, and 11 bases lay in between. CDR1 and CDR2 (germline): MNHEY, SVGAGI. The CDR3 totals 14 residues. In DNA, the CDR3 is TGTGCCAGCAGCGCGTATGGGCCTAATGAAAAACTGTTTTTT. Its translation is CASSAYGPNEKLFF.

The chain couples TRBV5-3 to TRBJ2-1; D is possibly TRBD1 (6 bases). TRBV5-3 qualifies as an ORF whose function is uncertain. This CDR3 region has 17 residues. V was trimmed by 0 bases and J by 4 bases, leaving 17 bases between them. In nucleotides, the CDR3 is TGTGCCAGAAGCTTGGGGCACAGGGATCTGGGGTACAATGAGCAGTTCTTC. Translation gives CARSLGHRDLGYNEQFF.

The gene calls are TRBV2 and TRBJ2-1; 7 bases fit TRBD2. The length of the CDR3 is 16 residues. Trimming at V came to 6 bases and at J to 1 base, leaving 9 bases not matched to a gene. Per the germline V gene, CDR1 is SNHLY and CDR2 is FYNNEI. The CDR3 reads CASSGIGRESYNEQFF. In DNA form, the CDR3 reads TGTGCCAGCAGCGGGATAGGGCGGGAGTCCTACAATGAGCAGTTCTTC. The full variable domain, with the rest looked up from reference TRBV2 and TRBJ2-1, is EPEVTQTPSHQVTQMGQEVILRCVPISNHLYFYWYRQILGQKVEFLVSFYNNEISEKSEIFDDQFSVERPDGSNFTLKIRSTKLEDSAMYFCASSGIGRESYNEQFFGPGTRLTVL.

This clone has only a few counts. The chain uses TRBV3-1 (or the pseudogene TRBV3-2) and TRBJ1-6; weak D call: TRBD1 (6 bases). Between the trimmed V and J ends, which lost 1 base and 8 bases, there was a span of 9 bases. This CDR3 is built from 14 residues. Per the germline V gene, CDR1 is LGHDT and CDR2 is YNNKEL (reference sequence). The CDR3 nucleotides read TGTGCCAGCAGCCAAGCCACAGGGTATTCACCCCTCCACTTT. This translates into CASSQATGYSPLHF.

V is TRBV4-2 and J is TRBJ1-5; D ambiguous. V gave up 1 base and J gave up 6 bases, with 4 bases separating them. The germline V gene has CDR1 LGHNA and CDR2 YNFKEQ. This CDR3 has 12 residues. The chain's CDR3 is CASSQGAQPQHF. The DNA of the CDR3 is TGTGCCAGCAGCCAAGGGGCTCAGCCCCAGCATTTT.

Only one count was recorded for this clone. V is TRBV7-9 and J is TRBJ1-1, with D possibly TRBD1 on 5 matching bases. The germline V gene encodes CDR1 SEHNR and CDR2 FQNEAQ (reference sequence). The CDR3 has 15 residues. The V gene lost 5 bases and the J gene lost 5 bases, with 18 bases spanning the gap. CDR3 region: CASSPAGVRVTEAFF. In nucleotides, the CDR3 is TGTGCCAGCAGCCCGGCGGGGGTTAGAGTGACTGAAGCTTTCTTT. The full variable domain, with the rest looked up from reference TRBV7-9 and TRBJ1-1, is DTGVSQNPRHKITKRGQNVTFRCDPISEHNRLYWYRQTLGQGPEFLTYFQNEAQLEKSRLLSDRFSAERPKGSFSTLEIQRTEQGDSAMYLCASSPAGVRVTEAFFGQGTRLTVV.

On this clone itself: An end of the junction differs from the germline gene, which may be a read error. The V and J genes are TRBV19 and TRBJ1-5, with D hard to call. The V gene's germline CDR1 is LNHDA and CDR2 SQIVND (reference sequence). The CDR3 is 14 amino acids. Here the CDR3 DNA reads TGTGCCAGTAGGATAGGCAGTAGCAATCAGCCCCAGCATTTT. Its translation is CASRIGSSNQPQHF.